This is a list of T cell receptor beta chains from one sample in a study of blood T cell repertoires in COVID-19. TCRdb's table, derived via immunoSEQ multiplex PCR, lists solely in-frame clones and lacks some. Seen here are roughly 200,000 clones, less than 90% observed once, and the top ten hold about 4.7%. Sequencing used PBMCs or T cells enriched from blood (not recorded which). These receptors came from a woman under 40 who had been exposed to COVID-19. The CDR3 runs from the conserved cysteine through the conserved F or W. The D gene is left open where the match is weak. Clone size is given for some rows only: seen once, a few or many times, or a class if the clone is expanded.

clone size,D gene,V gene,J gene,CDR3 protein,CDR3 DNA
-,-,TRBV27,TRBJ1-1,CASSGPRGGEAFF,TGTGCCAGCAGTGGGCCCAGGGGTGGTGAAGCTTTCTTT
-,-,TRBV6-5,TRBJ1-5,CASTERGIANQPQHF,TGTGCCAGCACCGAGCGGGGGATAGCAAATCAGCCCCAGCATTTT
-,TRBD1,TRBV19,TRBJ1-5,CATHGTGANQPQHF,TGTGCCACCCATGGGACAGGTGCTAATCAGCCCCAGCATTTT
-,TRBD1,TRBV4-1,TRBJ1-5,CASSQAPDRVDQPQHF,TGCGCCAGCAGCCAAGCCCCAGACAGGGTAGATCAGCCCCAGCATTTT
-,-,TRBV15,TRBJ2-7,CATSPVKSYEQYF,TGTGCCACCAGCCCGGTTAAGTCCTACGAGCAGTACTTC
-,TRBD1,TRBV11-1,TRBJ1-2,CASSLTGTGAHGYTF,TGTGCCAGCAGCTTAACCGGGACAGGGGCTCATGGCTACACCTTC
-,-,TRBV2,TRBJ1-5,CASSETGFSNQPQHF,TGTGCCAGCAGCGAAACAGGATTTAGCAATCAGCCCCAGCATTTT
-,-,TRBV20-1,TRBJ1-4,CSASGEKLFF,TGCAGTGCTTCGGGTGAAAAACTGTTTTTT
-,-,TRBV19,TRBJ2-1,CASSSGDRDEQFF,TGTGCCAGTAGTAGCGGGGATCGCGATGAGCAGTTCTTC
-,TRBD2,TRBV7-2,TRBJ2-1,CASRFSGASYNEQFF,TGTGCCAGCAGATTTAGCGGGGCGTCCTACAATGAGCAGTTCTTC
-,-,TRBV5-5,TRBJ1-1,CASSLLVVALAFF,TGTGCCAGCAGCCTCCTCGTAGTCGCACTAGCTTTCTTT
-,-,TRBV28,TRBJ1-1,CASSYVARGTEAFF,TGTGCCAGCAGTTACGTGGCCCGGGGCACTGAAGCTTTCTTT
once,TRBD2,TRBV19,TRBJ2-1,CASSLAGGEYNEQFF,TGTGCCAGCTCCTTAGCGGGGGGCGAATACAATGAGCAGTTCTTC
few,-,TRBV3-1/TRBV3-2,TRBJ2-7,CASSHDGRGNEQYF,TGTGCCAGCAGCCATGATGGTAGGGGGAACGAGCAGTACTTC
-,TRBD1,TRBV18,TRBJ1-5,CASSPGQGNQPQHF,TGTGCCAGCTCACCCGGACAGGGCAATCAGCCCCAGCATTTT
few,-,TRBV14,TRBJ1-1,CASSQEGEGGMNTEAFF,TGTGCCAGCAGCCAAGAGGGGGAGGGTGGGATGAACACTGAAGCTTTCTTT
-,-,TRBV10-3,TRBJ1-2,CAISTTENGYTF,TGTGCCATCTCCACGACTGAAAATGGCTACACCTTC
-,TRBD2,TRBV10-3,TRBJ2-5,CAISSDRTGTSGGPGQETQYF,TGTGCCATCAGCTCTGACAGGACCGGGACTAGCGGGGGTCCGGGGCAAGAGACCCAGTACTTC
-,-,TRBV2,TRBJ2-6,CASRVTGFGANVLTF,TGTGCCAGCAGGGTAACAGGGTTCGGGGCCAACGTCCTGACTTTC